This T cell receptor beta chain came from a study of blood T cell repertoires in COVID-19. The method was immunoSEQ multiplex PCR; TCRdb's version includes in-frame clones alone and lacks a portion of them. The table includes under 300,000 clones, around 84% detected once. CDR1 and CDR2 (germline): MDHEN, SYDVKM. This CDR3 contains 12 residues. J lost 8 bases, V lost 5 bases, and 2 bases had no gene match. Sequenced sample: peripheral blood. The chain couples TRBV28 to TRBJ2-1, with 8 bases fitting TRBD2. The clonotype originates from a woman between 40 and 55 years old who had recovered from COVID-19. The CDR3 reads CASSARGDEQFF. CDR3 coding DNA: TGTGCCAGCAGTGCGCGGGGGGATGAGCAGTTCTTC.